The present T cell receptor beta chain was sequenced within a study of OX40 agonist ivuxolimab in advanced cancers. The assay was immunoSEQ multiplex PCR, and TCRdb's table has in-frame clones only and misses some. The repertoire holds tens of thousands of clones, with 84% as singletons. This CDR3 is 15 amino acids long. Between the trimmed V and J ends, which lost 5 bases and 0 bases, there was a span of 14 bases. The germline CDR1 and CDR2 sequences are SGHTA and FQGTGA. This clone was seen just once. This TCR came from an adult with an advanced solid tumor such as melanoma, head and neck, liver or kidney cancer. Sequenced material: CD4+ or CD8+ T cells sorted from blood, taken in a trial of the OX40 agonist ivuxolimab. The rearrangement links TRBV7-3 to TRBJ2-7; D possibly corresponds to TRBD2 (7 bases). The CDR3 sequence: CASSPEGGVSYEQYF. The CDR3, as DNA: TGTGCCAGCAGCCCCGAGGGGGGGGTCTCCTACGAGCAGTACTTC.